This paragraph covers one T cell receptor (beta chain) sequence. Its specificity is unknown. The germline V and J ends were trimmed by 7 bases and 7 bases, with 17 bases remaining between them. Germline V lookup: CDR1 SGHTA, CDR2 FQGNSA. This CDR3 is 15 amino acids long. The data belong to a study of T cells in Graves' hyperthyroidism and ophthalmopathy. Whole-study findings and limits: Most expanded thyroid clonotypes above 0.001 recurred in blood. Median prediction lead before ophthalmopathy onset was 6.5 months with the model.

RNA transcripts yielded amplified TCR beta CDR3 regions. First-round RT-PCR targeting the TCR CDR3 was performed with the HTBI primer set. TCRdb re-called the multiplex PCR reads with MiXCR, one entry per CDR3 protein. Of over 150,000 distinct CDR3 sequences listed, around 17% are singletons. This clonotype was obtained from a woman between 50 and 59 years old with Graves' hyperthyroidism. This rearrangement joins TRBV7-2 to TRBJ1-6; D gene uncertain. The sequenced sample was blood. The CDR3 DNA reads TGTGCCAGCACCTCTGGGCACATCGTCAATTCACCCCTCCACTTT. The encoded protein is CASTSGHIVNSPLHF.